This T cell receptor beta chain was sequenced for a study of T cell responses to AZD1222 COVID-19 vaccine (dated by TCRdb to about 2021). Broadly, across the study: Because spike-specific TCR depth and breadth did not differ between the two schedules, AZD1222 recipients who got a second dose at roughly 4 weeks were pooled with those who got a second dose at roughly 12 weeks. Enrollment into the trials was organized by age into subgroups of 18-55, 56-69 and 70-plus years, and those subgroups contained approximately 150, 30 and 60 TCR-sequenced participants, respectively. TCR sequencing was performed for approximately 240 trial participants, of whom 200 to 210 were given two doses of AZD1222 and some 26 were given two doses of MenACWY control vaccine. The research as a whole found: Participants were mostly white British, with more females than males. The authors suggested clonal diversity may have been underestimated. Epitopes outside the regions mutated in the B.1.351 and B.1.1.7 variants were reportedly recognized by nearly half of the unique spike-specific TCRs. After two AZD1222 doses, both the breadth and the depth of spike-specific TCRs were significantly higher than at day 0 and than in MenACWY recipients. Conclusions about previously exposed vaccinees are limited because only a handful of AZD1222 recipients were SARS-CoV-2 seropositive at baseline. Because no day 14 peak-response samples were available, the repertoires could be characterized only after the peak T cell response. In the small 56-69-year group, the increase in depth fell short of significance, most likely because of low power. Vaccine-associated CD4 TCRs spanned the whole spike protein, with dominant responses in regions 160-218 and 743-854.

V gives up 8 bases and J gives up 4 bases, and the segment between their germline ends measures 15 bases. The germline V gene encodes CDR1 SNHLY and CDR2 FYNNEI. The CDR3 goes from the cysteine to the phenylalanine over 14 residues. Just the 42-base CDR3 DNA is kept, in frame starting at base 1. The CDR3 regions of human TCRbeta chains were analyzed by immunosequencing. The authors processed their data as follows. TCRs in the repertoires were matched against a reference library of SARS-CoV-2-specific TCRs that had been generated with the MIRA antigen-specificity platform. Breadth meant the fraction of unique TCRs that were SARS-CoV-2-associated, whereas depth meant the fraction of total T cells that were SARS-CoV-2-associated. Using the MIRA data, each spike-specific TCR was assigned both to the spike region to which the TCR was reactive and to a CD4 or CD8 class. Log10-transformed breadth and depth values were compared by one-way ANOVA with Sidak's multiple comparisons tests. The table was pulled from immuneACCESS by TCRdb, which kept in-frame rearrangements only. Such tables lose some clones; where checked, under half of the loss comes from unresolved V genes, and the rest has no known cause. V, J and clone size reflect that table, while D and trimming were determined from the DNA. The sample table records some 180,000 clones; 85% to 95% of these occur just once. The ten largest clones take up 1% to 1.5% of the sample.

Worth noting for this clone: This receptor's antigen is unknown. No much larger clone is present one base from it, and per-base qualities are unavailable.

What the time point label conveys for this sample: baseline before first vaccination. Vaccinee samples were obtained from the UK trials COV001 and COV002, which included a single-blind randomized controlled phase 2/3 trial of AZD1222 (ChAdOx1 nCoV-19) in healthy adults. Trial participant PBMC samples were collected at day 0 and day 28 after the second dose for TCRbeta chain sequencing. The TCR was taken from an adult in good health. The rearranged chain carries TRBV2 and TRBJ1-3; 6 matching bases give a weak D call of TRBD1. The sequences come from peripheral blood, collected on day 0 of AZD1222 vaccination. The DNA sequence is as follows: TGTGCCAGCTCGGGGGCGCAGGCCGGAAACACCATATATTTT. It is translated as CASSGAQAGNTIYF.